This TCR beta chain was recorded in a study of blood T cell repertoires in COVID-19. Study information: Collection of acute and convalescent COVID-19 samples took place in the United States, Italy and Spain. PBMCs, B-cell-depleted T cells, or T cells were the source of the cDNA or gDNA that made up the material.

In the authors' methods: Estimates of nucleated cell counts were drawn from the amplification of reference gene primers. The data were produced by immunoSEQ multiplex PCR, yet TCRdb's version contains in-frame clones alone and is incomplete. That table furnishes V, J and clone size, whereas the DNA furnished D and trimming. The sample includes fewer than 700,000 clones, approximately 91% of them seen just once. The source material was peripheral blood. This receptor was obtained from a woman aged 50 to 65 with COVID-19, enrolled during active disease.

CDR3 sequence (DNA): TGTGCCAGCAGTGAAGGAGGCGGAGGACGGGAAAAACTGTTTTTT. Translating gives CASSEGGGGREKLFF. The chain employs TRBV6-1 and TRBJ1-4; D uncertain. V lost 1 base and J 8 bases, leaving 14 bases between the germline ends. This CDR3 has 15 amino acids. Germline V lookup: CDR1 MNHNS, CDR2 SASEGT.